This entry is about one T cell receptor (beta chain). The CDR3 spans 10 residues. CDR1 and CDR2 from the germline V gene are SQVTM and ANQGSEA. V was clipped by 6 bases and J by 7 bases, with 9 bases between them. Original processing methods: For nucleated cells, counts were estimated from reference gene primer amplification. Libraries were prepared by immunoSEQ multiplex PCR; TCRdb keeps only in-frame clonotypes and omits some of them. That table furnishes V, J and clone size, whereas the DNA furnished D and trimming. The sample consists of about 150,000 clones, about 85% of them appearing once. This entry comes from a study of blood T cell repertoires in COVID-19. Overall study: T cells, B-cell-depleted T cells, or PBMCs provided the cDNA or gDNA that served as material.

The J gene is TRBJ1-1, the V gene TRBV29-1; D is ambiguous. What was sequenced was peripheral blood. The TCR comes from a human donor with acute or convalescent COVID-19. The donor label of this sample is uncertain. The CDR3 DNA follows: TGCAGCGTAGAGGTGATTGAAGCTTTCTTT. The encoded protein is CSVEVIEAFF. Full variable domain (remainder filled in from reference TRBV29-1 and TRBJ1-1): SAVISQKPSRDICQRGTSLTIQCQVDSQVTMMFWYRQQPGQSLTLIATANQGSEATYESGFVIDKFPISRPNLTFSTLTVSNMSPEDSSIYLCSVEVIEAFFGQGTRLTVV.